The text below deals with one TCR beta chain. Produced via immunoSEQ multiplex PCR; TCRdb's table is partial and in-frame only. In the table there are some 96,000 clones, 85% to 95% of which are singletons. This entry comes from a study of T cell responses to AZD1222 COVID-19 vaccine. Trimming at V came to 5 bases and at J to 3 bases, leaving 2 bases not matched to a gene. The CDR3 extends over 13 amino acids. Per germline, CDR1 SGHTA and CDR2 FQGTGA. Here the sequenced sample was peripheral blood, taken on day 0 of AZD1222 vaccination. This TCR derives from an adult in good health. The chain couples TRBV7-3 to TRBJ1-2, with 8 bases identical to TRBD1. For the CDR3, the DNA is TGTGCCAGCAGCCCACAGGGGGACTATGGCTACACCTTC. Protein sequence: CASSPQGDYGYTF.